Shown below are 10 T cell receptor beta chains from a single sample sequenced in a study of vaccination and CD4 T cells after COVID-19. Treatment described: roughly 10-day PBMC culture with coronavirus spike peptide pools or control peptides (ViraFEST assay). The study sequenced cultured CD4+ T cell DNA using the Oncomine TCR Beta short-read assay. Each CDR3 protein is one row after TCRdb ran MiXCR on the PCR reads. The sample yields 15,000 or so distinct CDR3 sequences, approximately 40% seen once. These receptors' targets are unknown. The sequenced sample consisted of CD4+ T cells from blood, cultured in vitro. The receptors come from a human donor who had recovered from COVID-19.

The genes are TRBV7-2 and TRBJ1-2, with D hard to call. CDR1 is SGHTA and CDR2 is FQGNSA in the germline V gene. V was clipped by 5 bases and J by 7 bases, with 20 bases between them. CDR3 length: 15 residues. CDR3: CASSPRSPRMGGYTF. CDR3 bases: TGTGCCAGCAGCCCGCGATCCCCGCGGATGGGTGGCTACACCTTC.

The CDR3 nucleotides read TGCAGTGCTTTGAGACCGGGACTAGCGTACGAGACCCAGTACTTC. Amino acid sequence: CSALRPGLAYETQYF. V usage is TRBV20-1 and J usage is TRBJ2-5; 10 bases agree with TRBD2. V trimming: 5 bases; J trimming: 5 bases; junction bases outside the gene matches: 11. CDR1 and CDR2 (germline): DFQATT, SNEGSKA (reference sequence). The CDR3 loop spans 15 amino acids.

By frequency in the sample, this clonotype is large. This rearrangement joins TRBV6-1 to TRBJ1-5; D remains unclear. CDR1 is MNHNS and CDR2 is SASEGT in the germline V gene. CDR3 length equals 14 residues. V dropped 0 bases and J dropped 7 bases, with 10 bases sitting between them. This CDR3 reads CASSEAQKGQPQHF. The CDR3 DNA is TGTGCCAGCAGTGAAGCGCAAAAGGGACAGCCCCAGCATTTT.

CDR3 nucleotides: TGTGCCAGCAGCTGGGTAGGCAGGGTGAACTCACCCCTCCACTTT. Amino acids: CASSWVGRVNSPLHF. The chain recombines TRBV5-4 with TRBJ1-6, with TRBD1 as a possible D gene (5 bases). The CDR3 covers 15 residues. Germline V CDR1 and CDR2: SGHNT, YYREEE (reference sequence). Between the trimmed V and J ends, which lost 3 bases and 10 bases, there was a span of 17 bases.

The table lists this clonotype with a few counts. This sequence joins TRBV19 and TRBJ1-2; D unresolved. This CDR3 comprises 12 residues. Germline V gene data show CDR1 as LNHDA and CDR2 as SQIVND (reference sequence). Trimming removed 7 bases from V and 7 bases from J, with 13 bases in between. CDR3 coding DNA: TGTGCCAGTATGGGAGAAGTGGTTGGCTACACCTTC. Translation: CASMGEVVGYTF.

CDR3 in DNA: TGTGCCAGCAGGCGGGGAGATGGGCAGTACTTC. It encodes CASRRGDGQYF. The chain employs TRBV2 and TRBJ2-7; the D gene is possibly TRBD2 (6 bases). The CDR3 is 11 amino acids. Germline V gives CDR1 SNHLY, CDR2 FYNNEI. The V end was cut by 6 bases, the J end by 9 bases, with 12 bases between.

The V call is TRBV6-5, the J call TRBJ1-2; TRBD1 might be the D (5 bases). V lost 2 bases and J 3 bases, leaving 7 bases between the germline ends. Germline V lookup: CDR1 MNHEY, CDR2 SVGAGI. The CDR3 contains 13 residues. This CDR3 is CASSYEGDYGYTF. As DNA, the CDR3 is TGTGCCAGCAGTTACGAAGGGGACTATGGCTACACCTTC.

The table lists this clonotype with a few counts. CDR3 nucleotide sequence: TGTGCCACCAGTCCCTGGGGAGGAGCGCGAGTGAACACCGGGGAGCTGTTTTTT. Its protein is CATSPWGGARVNTGELFF. The V call is TRBV24-1, the J call TRBJ2-2; D perhaps matches TRBD2 (6 bases). Per the germline V gene, CDR1 is KGHDR and CDR2 is SFDVKD. This CDR3 comprises 18 residues. V was clipped by 6 bases and J by 1 base, with 20 bases between them.

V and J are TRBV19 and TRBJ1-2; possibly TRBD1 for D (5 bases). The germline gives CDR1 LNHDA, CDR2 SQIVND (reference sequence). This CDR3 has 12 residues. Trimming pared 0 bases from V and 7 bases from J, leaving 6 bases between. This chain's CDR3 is CASSIDGGGYTF. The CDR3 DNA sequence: TGTGCCAGTAGTATAGACGGGGGTGGCTACACCTTC. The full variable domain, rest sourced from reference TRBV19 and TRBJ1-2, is DGGITQSPKYLFRKEGQNVTLSCEQNLNHDAMYWYRQDPGQGLRLIYYSQIVNDFQKGDIAEGYSVSREKKESFPLTVTSAQKNPTAFYLCASSIDGGGYTFGSGTRLTVV.

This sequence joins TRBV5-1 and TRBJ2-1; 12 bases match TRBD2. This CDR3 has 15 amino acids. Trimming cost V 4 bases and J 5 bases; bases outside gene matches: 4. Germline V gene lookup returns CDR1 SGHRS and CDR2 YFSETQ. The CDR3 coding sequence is TGCGCCAGCAGCCCGGGACTAGCGGGCGACAATGAGCAGTTCTTC. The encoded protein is CASSPGLAGDNEQFF. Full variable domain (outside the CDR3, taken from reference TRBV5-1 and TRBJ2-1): KAGVTQTPRYLIKTRGQQVTLSCSPISGHRSVSWYQQTPGQGLQFLFEYFSETQRNKGNFPGRFSGRQFSNSRSEMNVSTLELGDSALYLCASSPGLAGDNEQFFGPGTRLTVL.